The rows below give T cell receptor beta chains drawn from one sample of a study of fetal regulatory T cell absence and autoimmunity. Profiling relied on immunoSEQ multiplex PCR, and the TCRdb table lists in-frame clones only, not all of them. This sample has about 43,000 clones, with roughly 80% found just once. The sequenced sample was cord blood. The receptor set was obtained from a newborn boy with IPEX syndrome. The CDR3 runs from the conserved cysteine through the conserved F or W. D genes are given only for firm matches. Only part of the rows carry a size: once, few, many, or a class if the clone is expanded.

size,J,V,D,DNA,CDR3
-,TRBJ2-7,TRBV1,-,TGCACCAGCAGCCAAGCACGGGTTCCCTACGAGCAGTACTTC,CTSSQARVPYEQYF
-,TRBJ2-2,TRBV13,-,TGTGCCAGCAGCGATAACAGGGTGGTAGTCACCGGGGAGCTGTTTTTT,CASSDNRVVVTGELFF
-,TRBJ1-1,TRBV5-1,TRBD1,TGCGCCAGCAGCAGACAGGGGACTGAAGCTTTCTTT,CASSRQGTEAFF
once,TRBJ2-3,TRBV5-1,-,TGCGCCAGCAGCTTCAAGCAGAGCACAGATACGCAGTATTTT,CASSFKQSTDTQYF
-,TRBJ2-3,TRBV5-5,-,TGTGCCAGCAGCTCCGGGACAAACACAGATACGCAGTATTTT,CASSSGTNTDTQYF
once,TRBJ2-7,TRBV11-3,TRBD1,TGTGCCAGCACCCCCGGGACAGGACACTACGAGCAGTACTTC,CASTPGTGHYEQYF
-,TRBJ2-2,TRBV4-1,TRBD2,TGCGCCAGCAGCCAAGCGGGGGGGAACACCGGGGAGCTGTTTTTT,CASSQAGGNTGELFF
few,TRBJ1-1,TRBV27,-,TGTGCCAGCAGTTGGGGCACAGGGAACACTGAAGCTTTCTTT,CASSWGTGNTEAFF
-,TRBJ2-1,TRBV27,-,TGTGCCAGCAGTCCTCGGAAGGCTCAAAACAATGAGCAGTTCTTC,CASSPRKAQNNEQFF
-,TRBJ1-4,TRBV27,-,TGTGCCAGCAGTTTCGCGAGTCAGGGTGGTGAAAAACTGTTTTTT,CASSFASQGGEKLFF
few,TRBJ1-5,TRBV4-3,-,TGCGCCAGCAGCCAGGACGGGGGCAATCAGCCCCAGCATTTT,CASSQDGGNQPQHF
-,TRBJ2-1,TRBV29-1,TRBD2,TGCAGCGTTGCCGGGTCACCGGGACTAGCCTTACATGAGCAGTTCTTC,CSVAGSPGLALHEQFF
-,TRBJ1-3,TRBV6-5,TRBD1,TGTGCCAGCAGTTATACCAGGGGGCCTGGAAACACCATATATTTT,CASSYTRGPGNTIYF
once,TRBJ1-1,TRBV5-1,TRBD1,TGCGCCAGCAGTTCCGGACAGGTTACTGAAGCTTTCTTT,CASSSGQVTEAFF
-,TRBJ2-3,TRBV11-2,-,TGTGCCAGCAGCGAAAGACTAGACCGCACAGATACGCAGTATTTT,CASSERLDRTDTQYF
-,TRBJ2-7,TRBV4-1,TRBD2,TGCGCCAGCAGCCAATTAACTAGCGGGGGGGCTTACGAGCAGTACTTC,CASSQLTSGGAYEQYF
-,TRBJ1-1,TRBV6-1,-,TGTGCCAGCAGCCTGGGACAGAACACTGAAGCTTTCTTT,CASSLGQNTEAFF
-,TRBJ2-1,TRBV6-1,TRBD2,TGTGCCAGCAGCGGACTAGCATGGGGCAATGAGCAGTTCTTC,CASSGLAWGNEQFF
-,TRBJ2-7,TRBV10-1,-,TGCGCCAGCAGTGAGCCAAGGACACCCTACGAGCAGTACTTC,CASSEPRTPYEQYF
-,TRBJ2-1,TRBV7-6,TRBD2,TGTGCCAGCAGCTTTGGGACTAGCTACAATGAGCAGTTCTTC,CASSFGTSYNEQFF
-,TRBJ2-7,TRBV19,TRBD1,TGTGCCAGTACCCGTACCGGGACAGGCTCCTACGAGCAGTACTTC,CASTRTGTGSYEQYF
-,TRBJ1-1,TRBV4-1,-,TGCGCCAGCAGCCGGCCCTCGGGGCCGAACACTGAAGCTTTCTTT,CASSRPSGPNTEAFF
-,TRBJ2-1,TRBV15,-,TGTGCCACCAGCAGCCCCAGGGACTCCCGCGGGGAGCAGTTCTTC,CATSSPRDSRGEQFF
-,TRBJ1-2,TRBV6-5,-,TGTGCCAGCAGTTACGGGGGAACTGACACCTTC,CASSYGGTDTF
once,TRBJ2-3,TRBV5-5,-,TGTGCCAGCAGCTTGCTGGACCCGCCACTGGATACGCAGTATTTT,CASSLLDPPLDTQYF
-,TRBJ2-7,TRBV5-4,TRBD1,TGTGCCAGCAGCGCAGGGGACAGGCCCTACGAGCAGTACTTC,CASSAGDRPYEQYF
-,TRBJ1-1,TRBV6-1,-,TGTGCCAGCAGTGATTCGGCCGCCGAAGCTTTCTTT,CASSDSAAEAFF
-,TRBJ1-1,TRBV5-1,-,TGCGCCAGCAGCTTGGTGGGGGTCGGGAACACTGAAGCTTTCTTT,CASSLVGVGNTEAFF
-,TRBJ2-1,TRBV4-3,-,TGCGCCAGCAGCCAAGATATGTCCAATGAGCAGTTCTTC,CASSQDMSNEQFF
-,TRBJ2-3,TRBV9,TRBD2,TGTGCCAGCAGCGTAGGCGGGGGTCTTAGCACAGATACGCAGTATTTT,CASSVGGGLSTDTQYF
-,TRBJ2-1,TRBV1,-,TGCACCAGCAGCCAAGCGGGAGGGGGCTACAATGAGCAGTTCTTC,CTSSQAGGGYNEQFF
few,TRBJ1-5,TRBV2,-,TGTGCCAGCAGTGATTCCGGTCTAGGGAATCAGCCCCAGCATTTT,CASSDSGLGNQPQHF
-,TRBJ2-7,TRBV7-8,-,TGTGCCAGCAGCTTAGTCCCGCGGGAGCAGTACTTC,CASSLVPREQYF
once,TRBJ2-1,TRBV9,-,TGTGCCAGCAGCGGGGGGGTTGAGCAGTTCTTC,CASSGGVEQFF
-,TRBJ2-1,TRBV11-2,TRBD1,TGTGCCAGCAGTAAGGGACAGGGGGCGTATGAGCAGTTCTTC,CASSKGQGAYEQFF
few,TRBJ1-1,TRBV5-1,-,TGCGCCAGCAGCCACTACAGGGTGAATGGTGAAGCTTTCTTT,CASSHYRVNGEAFF
-,TRBJ2-1,TRBV4-1,TRBD2,TGCGCCAGCAGTGCGACGGGGGGGGGCATTGAGCAGTTCTTC,CASSATGGGIEQFF
-,TRBJ2-1,TRBV5-6,-,TGTGCCAGCAGCTTGGCCCACAATGAGCAGTTCTTC,CASSLAHNEQFF
few,TRBJ1-5,TRBV25-1,-,TGTGCCAGCAGCTGGGGGGATCAGCCCCAGCATTTT,CASSWGDQPQHF
-,TRBJ2-3,TRBV9,TRBD2,TGTGCCAGCAGCCGGACTAGCGGGGGGCCGTACACAGATACGCAGTATTTT,CASSRTSGGPYTDTQYF
-,TRBJ1-3,TRBV6-6,-,TGTGCCAGCAGTTTCCCGGGCCTCGCCGGAAACACCATATATTTT,CASSFPGLAGNTIYF
-,TRBJ1-5,TRBV2,-,TGTGCCAGCAGTGGGTCCCGGGGGAATCAGCCCCAGCATTTT,CASSGSRGNQPQHF
-,TRBJ1-5,TRBV27,-,TGTGCCAGCAGTTTCAGACCGAATCCCAATCAGCCCCAGCATTTT,CASSFRPNPNQPQHF
-,TRBJ1-4,TRBV11-2,-,TGTGCCAGCAGCTTAGATCGAAGGGGATCTAATGAAAAACTGTTTTTT,CASSLDRRGSNEKLFF
-,TRBJ1-2,TRBV4-3,-,TGCGCCAGCAGCCAAGATTCGGGGAGCGGAGATGGCTACACCTTC,CASSQDSGSGDGYTF
-,TRBJ2-2,TRBV19,-,TGTGCCAGTAGTATCATGTTGGAAACCGGGGAGCTGTTTTTT,CASSIMLETGELFF
-,TRBJ1-1,TRBV11-2,TRBD1,TGTGCCAGCAGCTTAGCGGCAGGGACAGTCCCCACTGAAGCTTTCTTT,CASSLAAGTVPTEAFF
-,TRBJ1-6,TRBV4-2,TRBD1,TGTGCCAGCAGAGGGGGCCCTAATTCACCCCTCCACTTT,CASRGGPNSPLHF
few,TRBJ1-1,TRBV5-4,TRBD1,TGTGCCAGCAGCTTCCGACAGGGTGCCACTGAAGCTTTCTTT,CASSFRQGATEAFF
once,TRBJ2-7,TRBV7-6,-,TGTGCCAGCAGCTTAGGGCAGGGCGTTTACGAGCAGTACTTC,CASSLGQGVYEQYF
-,TRBJ1-3,TRBV11-2,-,TGTGCCAGCAGCTTAGTTGGGGGATTTAGTGGAAACACCATATATTTT,CASSLVGGFSGNTIYF
few,TRBJ1-5,TRBV10-3,-,TGTGCCATCAGTGAGCAGGGTGGGCAGCCCCAGCATTTT,CAISEQGGQPQHF
few,TRBJ2-1,TRBV25-1,TRBD1,TGTGCCAGCAGTGGGACAGGGGGCAATGAGCAGTTCTTC,CASSGTGGNEQFF
-,TRBJ1-2,TRBV5-6,TRBD1,TGTGCCAGCAGCTTGGTTGTAACAGGGGAAGGCTACACCTTC,CASSLVVTGEGYTF
-,TRBJ2-7,TRBV6-1,-,TGTGCCAGCAGTGAAGCGGCACAGGTTAGGGAGCAGTACTTC,CASSEAAQVREQYF